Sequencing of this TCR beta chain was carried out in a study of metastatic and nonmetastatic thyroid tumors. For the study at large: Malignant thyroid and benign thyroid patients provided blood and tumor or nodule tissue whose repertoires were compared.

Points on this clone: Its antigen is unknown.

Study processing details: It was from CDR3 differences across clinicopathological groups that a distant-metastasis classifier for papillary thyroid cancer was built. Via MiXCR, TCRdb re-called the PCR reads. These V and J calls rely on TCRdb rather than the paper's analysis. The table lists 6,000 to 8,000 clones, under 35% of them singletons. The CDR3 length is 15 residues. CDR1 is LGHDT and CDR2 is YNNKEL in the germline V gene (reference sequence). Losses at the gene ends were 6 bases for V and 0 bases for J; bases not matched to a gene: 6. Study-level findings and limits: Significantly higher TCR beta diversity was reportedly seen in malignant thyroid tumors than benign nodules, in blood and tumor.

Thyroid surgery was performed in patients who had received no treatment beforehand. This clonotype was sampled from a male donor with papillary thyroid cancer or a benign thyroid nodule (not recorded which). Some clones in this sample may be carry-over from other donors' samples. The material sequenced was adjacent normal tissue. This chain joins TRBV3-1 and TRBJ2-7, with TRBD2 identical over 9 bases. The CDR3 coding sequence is TGTGCCAGCAGACTCAGCGGGGGGAGCTCCTACGAGCAGTACTTC. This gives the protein CASRLSGGSSYEQYF.